The clone carrying this T cell receptor (beta chain) occurred a few times. Its antigen is as yet unknown. These data come from a study of beta chain features in type 1 diabetes. Findings and limits, study-wide: For type 1 diabetes patients, VDJ junctions showed fewer insertions and more deletions. Among all four CD4+ subsets, Type 1 diabetes patients had TCRB CDR3s that were moderately but significantly shorter. Patients and controls would share equally any PCR tilt toward shorter templates.

Germline CDR1 and CDR2: MNHEY and SMNVEV (reference sequence). This CDR3 has 13 residues. Trimming shortened V by 6 bases and J by 6 bases, and 14 bases separated the two germline ends. The investigators reverse transcribed all of the isolated RNA, so they sequenced expressed TCRB transcripts. Clones were sequenced by immunoSEQ multiplex PCR, and TCRdb holds only the in-frame ones, with some missing. The sample yields about 140,000 clones, about 13% seen once. The sequencing input was central memory CD4+ T cells from blood. The chain couples TRBV27 to TRBJ1-2; TRBD1 might be the D (6 bases). This sequence was found in a man between 18 and 29 years old with type 1 diabetes. The CDR3 spells CASSHRVADGYTF. The CDR3 nucleotides read TGTGCCAGCAGCCACAGGGTGGCGGATGGCTACACCTTC.